These 25 T cell receptor beta chains were sequenced from one sample in a study of response to subunit inactivated influenza vaccine. From the RT-PCR reads, TCRdb called clonotypes with MiXCR, one entry per CDR3 protein. Of approximately 490,000 distinct CDR3 sequences listed, 6.5% to 8% are singletons. The sample here was PBMCs from blood, taken roughly 24 months after vaccination. These TCRs come from a man between 50 and 75 years old who received an inactivated influenza vaccine.

This clonotype has a count of ten or more. This chain links TRBV12-3 or TRBV12-4 with TRBJ2-2, with a weak D call TRBD2 (7 bases). There are 15 residues in the CDR3. Trimming took 3 bases from V and 5 from J, leaving 13 bases between them. CDR3 residues: CASSFGGAGTGELFF. The CDR3 DNA follows: TGTGCCAGCAGTTTTGGGGGGGCAGGAACCGGGGAGCTGTTTTTT.

This clonotype was detected only a few times. The rearrangement joins TRBV4-2 to TRBJ1-2; unclear D gene. The CDR3 consists of 15 residues. Germline V lookup: CDR1 LGHNA, CDR2 YNFKEQ. With 3 bases removed from V and 4 bases from J, the gap between germline ends came to 15 bases. CDR3 loop: CASSQTTEASYGYTF. For the CDR3, the DNA is TGTGCCAGCAGCCAGACTACAGAGGCGTCCTATGGCTACACCTTC.

J is TRBJ2-5 and V is TRBV29-1, with 7 bases that match TRBD1. The CDR3 length is 14 residues. The germline CDR1 and CDR2 sequences are SQVTM and ANQGSEA. V lost 6 bases to trimming and J lost 1 base; unmatched junction nucleotides: 8. The CDR3 protein is CSVAPGTVQETQYF. The CDR3 region has the DNA TGCAGCGTAGCACCCGGGACAGTCCAAGAGACCCAGTACTTC.

This clonotype was seen only a few times. The chain carries TRBV20-1 and TRBJ2-5, with D perhaps matching TRBD1 or TRBD2 (7 bases each). The CDR3 sequence is 13 residues long. Germline-derived CDR1 and CDR2 are DFQATT and SNEGSKA (reference sequence). V gave up 3 bases and J gave up 2 bases, with 10 bases separating them. CDR3 sequence: CSARQGGQETQYF. As DNA, the CDR3 is TGCAGTGCTAGGCAGGGGGGGCAAGAGACCCAGTACTTC.

This clonotype has just a few counts. The chain uses TRBV20-1 and TRBJ1-4; D may be TRBD1 (5 bases). Trimming removed 5 bases from V and 7 bases from J, with 14 bases in between. The CDR3 length is 13 residues. Germline V gene sequence: CDR1 DFQATT, CDR2 SNEGSKA (reference sequence). The DNA for the CDR3 is TGCAGTGCTCTACGGCAGGGCGGTGAAAAACTGTTTTTT. Translating it yields CSALRQGGEKLFF.

The J gene is TRBJ1-1, the V gene TRBV30; 7 positions agree with TRBD1. Losses at the gene ends were 3 bases for V and 5 bases for J; bases not matched to a gene: 9. The CDR3 extends over 14 amino acids. In germline, CDR1 is GTSNPN, CDR2 SVGIG (reference sequence). CDR3 sequence (DNA): TGTGCCTGGAGACCCGGGACAGTCTGGACTGAAGCTTTCTTT. Translating gives CAWRPGTVWTEAFF. The whole variable domain, filled in from reference TRBV30 and TRBJ1-1, reads SQTIHQWPATLVQPVGSPLSLECTVEGTSNPNLYWYRQAAGRGLQLLFYSVGIGQISSEVPQNLSASRPQDRQFILSSKKLLLSDSGFYLCAWRPGTVWTEAFFGQGTRLTVV.

This clonotype appeared a few times. The chain has TRBV29-1 and TRBJ1-5; D possibly corresponds to TRBD1 (5 bases). Trimming cost V 6 bases and J 4 bases, with 16 bases left between them. Germline values: CDR1 SQVTM, CDR2 ANQGSEA. The CDR3 has 14 residues. CDR3 protein: CSVREGSGNQPQHF. CDR3 DNA sequence: TGCAGCGTCAGGGAGGGAAGTGGGAATCAGCCCCAGCATTTT.

There are a few counts of this clonotype. J is TRBJ2-7 and V is TRBV20-1, with TRBD2 identical over 15 bases. CDR1 DFQATT and CDR2 SNEGSKA come from the germline V gene (reference sequence). The CDR3 spans 17 residues. Trimming took 0 bases from V and 5 from J; bases not matched to a gene: 8. CDR3 sequence reads: CSARDPGLAGGANEQYF. The CDR3 DNA is TGCAGTGCTAGAGACCCCGGACTAGCGGGAGGGGCCAACGAGCAGTACTTC.

The chain combines TRBV5-5 with TRBJ1-4; a possible D gene is TRBD1 (6 bases). Trimming removed 6 bases at V and 3 bases at J, with 15 bases between. From germline, CDR1 is SGHKS and CDR2 YYEKEE (reference sequence). CDR3 size: 15 residues. In DNA, the CDR3 is TGTGCCAGCACCCCTCAGGGGAAGGCTAATGAAAAACTGTTTTTT. Translation: CASTPQGKANEKLFF.

Many counts were recorded for this clonotype. The V and J genes are TRBV20-1 and TRBJ2-1; 10 bases align to TRBD2. Germline V lookup: CDR1 DFQATT, CDR2 SNEGSKA (reference sequence). This CDR3 is built from 14 residues. J lost 5 bases, V lost 3 bases, and 4 bases had no gene match. CDR3 bases: TGCAGTGCTAGTATAGCGGGAGGCCACAATGAGCAGTTCTTC. Protein: CSASIAGGHNEQFF.

In this sample, this clonotype turned up many times. The chain couples TRBV20-1 to TRBJ2-7, with TRBD1 identical over 8 bases. CDR1 and CDR2 from the germline V gene are DFQATT and SNEGSKA (reference sequence). The ends lost 0 bases at V and 0 bases at J; junction bases unmatched: 7. This CDR3 region has 16 residues. The CDR3 DNA sequence: TGCAGTGCTAGAGATCCCGGACAGGGATACTCCTACGAGCAGTACTTC. As protein: CSARDPGQGYSYEQYF.

The genes are TRBV27 and TRBJ1-6, with 7 bases lining up with TRBD1. There are 18 residues in the CDR3. Germline V gene lookup returns CDR1 MNHEY and CDR2 SMNVEV (reference sequence). Losses at the gene ends were 7 bases for V and 9 bases for J; bases not matched to a gene: 21. This CDR3 is CASTYTLNRGAGGSPLHF. In nucleotides, the CDR3 is TGTGCCAGCACCTATACCCTAAACAGGGGAGCGGGAGGTTCACCCCTCCACTTT.

The sample holds many counts of this clonotype. This chain uses TRBV6-1 with TRBJ2-2; 9 nucleotides agree with TRBD2. The CDR3 runs 15 residues. Trimming at V came to 7 bases and at J to 4 bases, leaving 7 bases not matched to a gene. Germline V gene lookup returns CDR1 MNHNS and CDR2 SASEGT. Here the CDR3 reads CASKGTSLSTGELFF. The CDR3 DNA reads TGTGCCAGCAAAGGGACTAGCCTCAGCACCGGGGAGCTGTTTTTT.

This clonotype was counted between two and nine times. The chain couples TRBV7-9 to TRBJ2-3, with 8 bases fitting TRBD1. CDR1 SEHNR and CDR2 FQNEAQ come from the germline V gene (reference sequence). V shed 5 bases, J shed 1 base, and the junction held 5 bases outside the gene matches. The CDR3 has 15 residues. The CDR3 here is CASSRTGYGTDTQYF. In DNA, the CDR3 is TGTGCCAGCAGCCGGACAGGGTATGGCACAGATACGCAGTATTTT.

The V and J genes are TRBV4-1 and TRBJ2-3; 7 bases fit TRBD1. Looked up from germline, CDR1 is MGHRA and CDR2 is YSYEKL. The V gene end was trimmed by 1 base and the J gene end by 5 bases; junction bases not matched to a gene: 9. The CDR3 covers 16 residues. CDR3: CASSQGGQARGDTQYF. The CDR3 bases are TGCGCCAGCAGCCAAGGAGGACAGGCCCGGGGAGATACGCAGTATTTT.

This clonotype was counted between two and nine times. The chain couples TRBV3-1 to TRBJ1-4; 7 nucleotides match TRBD1. In germline, CDR1 is LGHDT, CDR2 YNNKEL (reference sequence). This CDR3 is built from 14 residues. The junction had 4 bases not matched to a gene; V was cut back by 1 base and J by 8 bases. CDR3 sequence (DNA): TGTGCCAGCAGCCAAGGGACAGGAAGAGAAAAACTGTTTTTT. The encoded protein is CASSQGTGREKLFF.

This clonotype was detected a few times. The chain has TRBV6-1 and TRBJ2-3; D not resolved. The CDR3 extends over 14 amino acids. Trimming removed 7 bases from V and 0 bases from J, with 11 bases in between. The germline V gene has CDR1 MNHNS and CDR2 SASEGT. CDR3 DNA: TGTGCCAGCAATAAATTCGTAAGCACAGATACGCAGTATTTT. Translation gives CASNKFVSTDTQYF.

This chain connects TRBV29-1 to TRBJ1-3; 7 bases map to TRBD1. The CDR3 has 15 residues. J lost 1 base, V lost 5 bases, and 8 bases had no gene match. Germline assignment: CDR1 SQVTM and CDR2 ANQGSEA. The CDR3 DNA follows: TGCAGCGTTTCCCGGACAGGAGCTTCTGGAAACACCATATATTTT. This encodes CSVSRTGASGNTIYF.

This clonotype was counted ten times or more. The J gene is TRBJ1-4, the V gene TRBV3-1, with D maybe TRBD1 (5 bases). V was trimmed by 8 bases and J by 13 bases, leaving 17 bases between them. The germline V gene has CDR1 LGHDT and CDR2 YNNKEL (reference sequence). The CDR3 spans 12 residues. CDR3 region: CASGGGRGTLFF. The CDR3 coding sequence is TGTGCCAGCGGCGGGGGTCGTGGGACACTGTTTTTT.

This chain uses TRBV27 with TRBJ2-1, with a possible D match to TRBD2 (5 bases). Germline V CDR1 and CDR2: MNHEY, SMNVEV (reference sequence). This CDR3 region has 15 residues. The V and J ends lost 7 bases and 2 bases respectively, with 15 bases between them. CDR3 nucleotide sequence: TGTGCCAGCAAAGGATCTTCGGGGACCTACAATGAGCAGTTCTTC. Translation: CASKGSSGTYNEQFF.

This clonotype has just a few counts. This sequence joins TRBV11-3 and TRBJ2-2, with 8 bases identical to TRBD1. Germline V lookup: CDR1 SGHNT, CDR2 YENEEA. J lost 2 bases, V lost 5 bases, and 10 bases had no gene match. This CDR3 has 17 amino acids. The CDR3 loop is CASSTSLGTGNTGELFF. CDR3 DNA: TGTGCCAGCAGCACTAGTCTTGGGACAGGCAACACCGGGGAGCTGTTTTTT.

This chain joins TRBV5-5 and TRBJ1-5; possible D gene TRBD1, 6 bases. The CDR3 length is 14 residues. In germline, CDR1 is SGHKS, CDR2 YYEKEE (reference sequence). With 4 bases removed from V and 6 bases from J, the gap between germline ends came to 14 bases. The CDR3: CASSKYRGGQPQHF. Here the CDR3 DNA reads TGTGCCAGCAGCAAATACAGAGGGGGTCAGCCCCAGCATTTT.

In its sample, this clonotype was seen many times. The chain recombines TRBV18 with TRBJ2-2; the match to TRBD1 covers 8 bases. This CDR3 contains 16 residues. V lost 3 bases and J lost 0; bases outside the gene matches: 3. Germline CDR1 is KGHSH and CDR2 is LQKENI. CDR3 in amino acids: CASSPTQGANTGELFF. The CDR3 nucleotides read TGTGCCAGCTCACCTACACAGGGGGCGAACACCGGGGAGCTGTTTTTT.

The table lists this clonotype with a few counts. V is TRBV2 and J is TRBJ1-1; D is unclear. CDR3 size: 15 residues. The germline gives CDR1 SNHLY, CDR2 FYNNEI. V lost 1 base and J 0 bases, leaving 9 bases between the germline ends. The CDR3: CASSEGALMNTEAFF. DNA of the CDR3: TGTGCCAGCAGTGAAGGGGCACTGATGAACACTGAAGCTTTCTTT.

The chain has TRBV20-1 and TRBJ2-7; D uncertain. The CDR3 extends over 11 amino acids. Trimming took off 6 bases at V and 6 bases at J, with 12 bases between the two ends. Germline assignment: CDR1 DFQATT and CDR2 SNEGSKA (reference sequence). The CDR3 loop reads CSASSSIEQYF. CDR3 in DNA: TGCAGTGCATCGTCAAGCATCGAGCAGTACTTC.